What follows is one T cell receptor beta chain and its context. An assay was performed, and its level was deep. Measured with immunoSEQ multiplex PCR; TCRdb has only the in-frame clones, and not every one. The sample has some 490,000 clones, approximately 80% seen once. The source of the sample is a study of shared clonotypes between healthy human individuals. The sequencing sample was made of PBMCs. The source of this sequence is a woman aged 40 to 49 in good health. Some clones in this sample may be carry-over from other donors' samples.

The CDR3 DNA follows: TGCAGCGTCTCCGGGGGACAGAGATACGAGCAGTACTTC. Protein product: CSVSGGQRYEQYF. The chain employs TRBV29-1 and TRBJ2-7, with D possibly being TRBD1 (7 bases). From germline, CDR1 is SQVTM and CDR2 ANQGSEA. The CDR3 spans 13 residues. V was cut by 6 bases and J by 4 bases, with 16 bases left in between.